This section outlines one TCR beta chain sequence together with its context. This record belongs to a study of CD8+CD57+ T cells in acquired aplastic anemia. CD8+CD57+ cell expansion had been shown by flow cytometry in patients chosen for sequencing. CDR3 and TCR beta VDJ profiling relied on genomic DNA as the template. TCRdb reprocessed the reads via MiXCR and lists one record per CDR3 protein. The sample includes 150,000 or so distinct CDR3 sequences, less than 60% seen only once; the top ten take 10% to 15%. In germline, CDR1 is MGHDK, CDR2 SYGVNS. The CDR3 spans 14 residues. The V gene lost 1 base and the J gene lost 4 bases, with 10 bases spanning the gap.

The sequence derives from a human donor with aplastic anemia. The chain combines TRBV25-1 with TRBJ1-1; D call uncertain. Specimen: sorted CD4+, CD8+, or CD8+CD57+ T cells (not recorded which) from PBMCs. CDR3 nucleotides: TGTGCCAGCAGTGAATGGGATAAGACCACTGAAGCTTTCTTT. Translating it yields CASSEWDKTTEAFF.